Detailed here is one T cell receptor (beta chain). In the study's own analysis: Counts of nucleated cells, estimated from reference gene primer amplification, were obtained. TCRdb keeps only in-frame clones here, not all; method: immunoSEQ multiplex PCR. V, J and clone size were drawn from that table, and D and trimming were deduced from the DNA. The data show a few hundred thousand clones, 85% to 90% seen once. In assigning cohorts, the study relied on participant-reported clinical history. Resolution of symptoms, clearance, or two negative PCRs was present in recovered Cohort 3 donors. V was clipped by 0 bases and J by 9 bases; unmatched bases: 5. This CDR3 is 14 amino acids long. Germline CDR1 SGHDT, CDR2 YYEEEE. This sample was included in a study of blood T cell repertoires in COVID-19. Study-level information: PBMCs, B-cell-depleted T cells, or T cells provided the cDNA or gDNA that made up the material.

The clonotype originates from a young woman who had recovered from COVID-19. The chain combines TRBV5-6 with TRBJ2-1, with 8 positions matching TRBD2. Sample: PBMCs or T cells enriched from blood (not recorded which). The CDR3 region is CASSLVGRDSEQFF. The CDR3, as DNA: TGTGCCAGCAGCTTGGTCGGGAGGGATAGTGAGCAGTTCTTC.